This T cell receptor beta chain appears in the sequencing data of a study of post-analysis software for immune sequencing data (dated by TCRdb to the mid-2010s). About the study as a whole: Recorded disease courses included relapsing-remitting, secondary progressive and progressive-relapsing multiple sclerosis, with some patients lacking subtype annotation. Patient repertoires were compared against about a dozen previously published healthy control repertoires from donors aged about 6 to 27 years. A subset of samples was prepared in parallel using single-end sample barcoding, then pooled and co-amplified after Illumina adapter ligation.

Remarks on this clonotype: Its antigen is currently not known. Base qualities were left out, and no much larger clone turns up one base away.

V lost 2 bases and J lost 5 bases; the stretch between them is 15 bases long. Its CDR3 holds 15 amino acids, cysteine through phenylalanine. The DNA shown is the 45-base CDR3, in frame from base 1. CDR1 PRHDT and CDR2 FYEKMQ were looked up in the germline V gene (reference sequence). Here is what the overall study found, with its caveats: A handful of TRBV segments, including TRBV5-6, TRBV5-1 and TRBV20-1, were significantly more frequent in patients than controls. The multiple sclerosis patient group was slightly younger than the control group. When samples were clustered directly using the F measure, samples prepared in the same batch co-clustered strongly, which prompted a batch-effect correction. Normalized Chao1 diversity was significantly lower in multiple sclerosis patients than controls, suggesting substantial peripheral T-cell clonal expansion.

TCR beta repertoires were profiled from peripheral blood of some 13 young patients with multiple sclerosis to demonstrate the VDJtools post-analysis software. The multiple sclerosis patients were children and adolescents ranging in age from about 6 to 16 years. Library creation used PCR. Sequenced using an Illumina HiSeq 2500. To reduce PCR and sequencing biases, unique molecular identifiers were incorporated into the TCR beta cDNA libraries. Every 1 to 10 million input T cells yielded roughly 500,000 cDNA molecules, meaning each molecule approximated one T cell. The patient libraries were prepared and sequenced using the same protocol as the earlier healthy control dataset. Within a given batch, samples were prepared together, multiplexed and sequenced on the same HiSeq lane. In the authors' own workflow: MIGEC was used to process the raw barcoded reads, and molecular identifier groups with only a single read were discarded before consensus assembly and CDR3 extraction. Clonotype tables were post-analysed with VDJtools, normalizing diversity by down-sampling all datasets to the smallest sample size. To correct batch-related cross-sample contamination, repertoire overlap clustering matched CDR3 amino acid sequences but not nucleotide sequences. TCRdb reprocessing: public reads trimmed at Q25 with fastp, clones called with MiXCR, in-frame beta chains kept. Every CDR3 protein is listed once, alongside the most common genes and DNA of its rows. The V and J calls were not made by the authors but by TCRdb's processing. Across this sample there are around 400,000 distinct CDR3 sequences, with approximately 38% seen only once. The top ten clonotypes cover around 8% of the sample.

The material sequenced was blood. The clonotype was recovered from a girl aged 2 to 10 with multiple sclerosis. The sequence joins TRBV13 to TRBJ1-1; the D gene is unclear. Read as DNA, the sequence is TGTGCCAGCAGCTTAACCCTTGGACGTCAGACTGAAGCTTTCTTT. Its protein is CASSLTLGRQTEAFF.